The present T cell receptor (beta chain) was sequenced within a study of blood T cell repertoires in COVID-19. Only one count was recorded for this clone. The CDR3 loop spans 15 amino acids. V dropped 3 bases and J dropped 4; count of bases not matched to a gene: 4. Germline V gene sequence: CDR1 MNHEY, CDR2 SVGAGI. In the authors' methods: By means of reference gene primer amplification, nucleated cell counts were estimated. The data were produced by immunoSEQ multiplex PCR, yet TCRdb's version contains in-frame clones alone and is incomplete. V, J and clone size derive from that table, while D and trimming were established from the DNA sequence. The data hold tens of thousands of clones, with 70% to 90% observed a single time.

The sample consisted of peripheral blood. This clonotype was obtained from a human donor in a cohort sampled during active COVID-19. The chain uses TRBV6-5 and TRBJ2-5; the match to TRBD1 covers 11 bases. DNA for the CDR3: TGTGCCAGCAGTTATTCGGGACAGGGGGGAGAGACCCAGTACTTC. Translating gives CASSYSGQGGETQYF.